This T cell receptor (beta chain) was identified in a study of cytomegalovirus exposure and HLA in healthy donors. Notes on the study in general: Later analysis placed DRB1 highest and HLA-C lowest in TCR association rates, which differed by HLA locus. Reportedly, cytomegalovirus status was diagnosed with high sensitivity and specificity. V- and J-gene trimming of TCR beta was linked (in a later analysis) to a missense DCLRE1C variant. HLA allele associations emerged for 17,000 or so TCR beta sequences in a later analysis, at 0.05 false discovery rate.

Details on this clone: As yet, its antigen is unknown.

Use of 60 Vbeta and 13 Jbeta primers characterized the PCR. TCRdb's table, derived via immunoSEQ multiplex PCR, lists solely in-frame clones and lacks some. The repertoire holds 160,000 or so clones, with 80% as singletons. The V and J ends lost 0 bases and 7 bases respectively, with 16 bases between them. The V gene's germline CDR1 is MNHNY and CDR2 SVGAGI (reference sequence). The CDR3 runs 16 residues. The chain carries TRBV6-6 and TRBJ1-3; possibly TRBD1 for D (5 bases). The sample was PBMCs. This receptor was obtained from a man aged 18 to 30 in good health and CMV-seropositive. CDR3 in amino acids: CASSYSSRVYGNTIYF. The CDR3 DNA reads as TGTGCCAGCAGTTACTCGAGCAGGGTTTATGGGAACACCATATATTTT.